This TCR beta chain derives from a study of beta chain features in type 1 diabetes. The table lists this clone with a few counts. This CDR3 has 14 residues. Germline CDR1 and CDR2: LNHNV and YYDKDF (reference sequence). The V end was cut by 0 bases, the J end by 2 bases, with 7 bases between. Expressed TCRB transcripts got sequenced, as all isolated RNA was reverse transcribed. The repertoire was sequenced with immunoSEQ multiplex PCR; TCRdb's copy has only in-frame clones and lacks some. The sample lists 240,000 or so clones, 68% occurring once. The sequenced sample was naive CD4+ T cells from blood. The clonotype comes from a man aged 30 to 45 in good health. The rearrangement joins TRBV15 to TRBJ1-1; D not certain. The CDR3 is CATSRDQRNTEAFF. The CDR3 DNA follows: TGTGCCACCAGCAGAGATCAGCGCAACACTGAAGCTTTCTTT.